In this sample, the clone carrying this TCR beta chain turned up many times. This CDR3 region has 15 residues. V was trimmed by 6 bases and J by 1 base, leaving 15 bases between them. This sample is part of a study of regulatory T cells in long-lasting Graves disease. iRepertoire HTBI primers and Arm-PCR of CDR3 regions built TCR beta libraries. Each CDR3 protein is one row after TCRdb ran MiXCR on the multiplex PCR reads. The sample gives around 450,000 distinct CDR3 sequences, about a fifth of which show up once; approximately 6.4% is in the top ten. The sample's time point: persistent/refractory GD, antithyroid drugs over 5 years with positive TRAb. PBMC-derived RNA was used for the TCR library. Patients hailed from an endocrinology department in Xi'an, China.

Sequenced material: peripheral blood mononuclear cells (PBMCs), taken when the disease was refractory, from a patient treated with antithyroid drugs. This clonotype was obtained from a female donor with Graves disease. The chain combines TRBV12-3 or TRBV12-4 with TRBJ1-1; TRBD1 is a possible D gene (6 bases). The chain's CDR3 is CASSSGVGGNTEAFF. DNA for the CDR3: TGTGCCAGCAGCTCAGGGGTCGGTGGGAACACTGAAGCTTTCTTT.